A selection of T cell receptor beta chains follows, all from one sample in a study of cytomegalovirus exposure and HLA in healthy donors. The table came from immunoSEQ multiplex PCR; TCRdb's copy has only in-frame clones and leaves some out. Among around 20,000 clones listed, under 90% were seen once. The sequencing input was PBMCs. The receptor source for this set is a human donor in good health. Both conserved end residues are part of each CDR3. The D gene is left open where the match is weak. Size is stated for part of the rows, as once, few or many counts, or as a class when the clone is expanded.

CDR3aa: CASSQERLAEYNEQFF
CDR3nt: TGCGCCAGCAGCCAAGAGAGACTAGCGGAATACAATGAGCAGTTCTTC
d_gene: TRBD2
j_gene: TRBJ2-1
v_gene: TRBV4-1
abundance: -

CDR3aa: CAISDLAGGENIQYF
CDR3nt: TGTGCCATCAGTGATCTAGCGGGGGGGGAAAACATTCAGTACTTC
d_gene: TRBD2
j_gene: TRBJ2-4
v_gene: TRBV10-3
abundance: -

CDR3aa: CASSARSSGGADEQFF
CDR3nt: TGTGCCAGCAGTGCCCGGTCGTCAGGGGGCGCAGATGAGCAGTTCTTC
d_gene: TRBD1
j_gene: TRBJ2-1
v_gene: TRBV25-1
abundance: large

CDR3aa: CASSLVSGSSYEQYF
CDR3nt: TGTGCCAGCAGTTTGGTAAGCGGGAGTTCCTACGAGCAGTACTTC
d_gene: TRBD2
j_gene: TRBJ2-7
v_gene: TRBV27
abundance: few

CDR3aa: CASSLSLDRANSPLHF
CDR3nt: TGTGCCAGCAGTTTATCCCTAGACAGGGCAAATTCACCCCTCCACTTT
d_gene: TRBD1
j_gene: TRBJ1-6
v_gene: TRBV27
abundance: -

CDR3aa: CASSISFLGLAGVDEQFF
CDR3nt: TGTGCCAGTAGTATCTCCTTCTTGGGACTAGCGGGAGTAGATGAGCAGTTCTTC
d_gene: TRBD2
j_gene: TRBJ2-1
v_gene: TRBV19
abundance: -

CDR3aa: CASSYQGRFSGANVLTF
CDR3nt: TGTGCCAGCAGCTACCAGGGGAGATTCTCTGGGGCCAACGTCCTGACTTTC
d_gene: -
j_gene: TRBJ2-6
v_gene: TRBV7-2
abundance: -

CDR3aa: CASSRDFTDTQYF
CDR3nt: TGTGCCAGCAGCCGGGACTTCACAGATACGCAGTATTTT
d_gene: -
j_gene: TRBJ2-3
v_gene: TRBV5-5
abundance: -

CDR3aa: CASSLGGAKNIQYF
CDR3nt: TGTGCCAGCAGCTTAGGAGGAGCCAAAAACATTCAGTACTTC
d_gene: -
j_gene: TRBJ2-4
v_gene: TRBV11-3
abundance: -

CDR3aa: CAWTPGKGGYSPLHF
CDR3nt: TGTGCCTGGACCCCCGGCAAGGGGGGGTACTCACCCCTCCACTTT
d_gene: -
j_gene: TRBJ1-6
v_gene: TRBV30
abundance: -

CDR3aa: CASGGDNLITDTQYF
CDR3nt: TGTGCTAGTGGGGGGGACAACCTCATCACAGATACGCAGTATTTT
d_gene: -
j_gene: TRBJ2-3
v_gene: TRBV12-5
abundance: -

CDR3aa: CAWSTGQPYEQYF
CDR3nt: TGTGCCTGGAGTACGGGACAGCCCTACGAGCAGTACTTC
d_gene: TRBD1
j_gene: TRBJ2-7
v_gene: TRBV30
abundance: -

CDR3aa: CASSYASQAGTEAFF
CDR3nt: TGTGCCAGCAGTTACGCAAGCCAGGCCGGCACTGAAGCTTTCTTT
d_gene: -
j_gene: TRBJ1-1
v_gene: TRBV6-5
abundance: -

CDR3aa: CASSLSGTGHTEAFF
CDR3nt: TGTGCCAGCAGTTTGTCCGGGACAGGGCACACTGAAGCTTTCTTT
d_gene: TRBD1
j_gene: TRBJ1-1
v_gene: TRBV5-5
abundance: few

CDR3aa: CASSLVAGVTGELFF
CDR3nt: TGTGCCAGCAGCTTAGTAGCGGGAGTCACCGGGGAGCTGTTTTTT
d_gene: TRBD2
j_gene: TRBJ2-2
v_gene: TRBV7-9
abundance: -

CDR3aa: CASSPQTGNSYNEQFF
CDR3nt: TGCGCCAGCAGCCCGCAGACGGGGAACTCCTACAATGAGCAGTTCTTC
d_gene: -
j_gene: TRBJ2-1
v_gene: TRBV4-1
abundance: -

CDR3aa: CASSLAAGARTDTQYF
CDR3nt: TGTGCCAGCAGCTTAGCGGCGGGAGCAAGGACAGATACGCAGTATTTT
d_gene: TRBD2
j_gene: TRBJ2-3
v_gene: TRBV11-2
abundance: few

CDR3aa: CASSWGGERGKNIQYF
CDR3nt: TGTGCCAGCAGTTGGGGGGGGGAGAGGGGCAAAAACATTCAGTACTTC
d_gene: TRBD2
j_gene: TRBJ2-4
v_gene: TRBV6-6
abundance: -

CDR3aa: CASSLSGEGQPQHF
CDR3nt: TGTGCCAGCAGCTTATCAGGGGAAGGTCAGCCCCAGCATTTT
d_gene: -
j_gene: TRBJ1-5
v_gene: TRBV7-9
abundance: -

CDR3aa: CAWSVQHGTDLMNTEAFF
CDR3nt: TGTGCCTGGAGTGTACAGCACGGGACAGATTTAATGAACACTGAAGCTTTCTTT
d_gene: TRBD1
j_gene: TRBJ1-1
v_gene: TRBV30
abundance: -

CDR3aa: CASSPTSGGPDNEQFF
CDR3nt: TGTGCCAGCAGCCCGACTAGCGGGGGACCTGACAATGAGCAGTTCTTC
d_gene: TRBD2
j_gene: TRBJ2-1
v_gene: TRBV27
abundance: -

CDR3aa: CASSFSSDNEQFF
CDR3nt: TGTGCCAGCAGCTTTTCCAGCGACAATGAGCAGTTCTTC
d_gene: -
j_gene: TRBJ2-1
v_gene: TRBV11-2
abundance: -

CDR3aa: CAWSVLVRNSPLHF
CDR3nt: TGTGCCTGGAGTGTACTAGTGAGAAATTCACCCCTCCACTTT
d_gene: -
j_gene: TRBJ1-6
v_gene: TRBV30
abundance: -

CDR3aa: CASSRLGVATDTQYF
CDR3nt: TGCGCCAGCAGCCGGCTAGGGGTAGCCACAGATACGCAGTATTTT
d_gene: -
j_gene: TRBJ2-3
v_gene: TRBV5-1
abundance: -

CDR3aa: CASSWTSGGLSTQYF
CDR3nt: TGTGCCAGCAGCTGGACTAGCGGGGGGTTATCCACGCAGTATTTT
d_gene: TRBD2
j_gene: TRBJ2-3
v_gene: TRBV7-3
abundance: -

CDR3aa: CASSSGTRIGIEQFF
CDR3nt: TGTGCCAGCAGCTCCGGGACTAGAATAGGCATTGAGCAGTTCTTC
d_gene: TRBD2
j_gene: TRBJ2-1
v_gene: TRBV5-4
abundance: -

CDR3aa: CASSLGQGNTEAFF
CDR3nt: TGTGCCAGCAGCTTGGGACAGGGCAACACTGAAGCTTTCTTT
d_gene: TRBD1
j_gene: TRBJ1-1
v_gene: TRBV7-9
abundance: once

CDR3aa: CASSYSGQGGSPLHF
CDR3nt: TGTGCCAGCAGTTACTCGGGACAGGGTGGTTCACCCCTCCACTTT
d_gene: TRBD1
j_gene: TRBJ1-6
v_gene: TRBV6-6
abundance: -

CDR3aa: CASSQEGGYTF
CDR3nt: TGTGCCAGCTCTCAGGAAGGTGGCTACACCTTC
d_gene: -
j_gene: TRBJ1-2
v_gene: TRBV6-5
abundance: -

CDR3aa: CASSSGQPMNTEAFF
CDR3nt: TGTGCCAGCAGCTCGGGACAGCCTATGAACACTGAAGCTTTCTTT
d_gene: TRBD1
j_gene: TRBJ1-1
v_gene: TRBV7-2
abundance: -

CDR3aa: CASSLERGSNQPQHF
CDR3nt: TGTGCCAGCAGTCTCGAAAGGGGTAGCAATCAGCCCCAGCATTTT
d_gene: -
j_gene: TRBJ1-5
v_gene: TRBV2
abundance: -

CDR3aa: CASNHGDRPNQPQHF
CDR3nt: TGTGCCAGTAATCACGGGGACAGACCCAATCAGCCCCAGCATTTT
d_gene: TRBD1
j_gene: TRBJ1-5
v_gene: TRBV6-1
abundance: -

CDR3aa: CASSLVLDSRGDNEQFF
CDR3nt: TGCGCCAGCAGCTTGGTCCTGGACTCGCGTGGAGACAATGAGCAGTTCTTC
d_gene: -
j_gene: TRBJ2-1
v_gene: TRBV5-1
abundance: -

CDR3aa: CASSYSGGFNEKLFF
CDR3nt: TGCGCCAGCAGCTACTCAGGGGGCTTCAATGAAAAACTGTTTTTT
d_gene: TRBD1
j_gene: TRBJ1-4
v_gene: TRBV4-1
abundance: few

CDR3aa: CASSNDGQGIEAFF
CDR3nt: TGCGCCAGCAGCAATGACGGACAGGGGATTGAAGCTTTCTTT
d_gene: TRBD1
j_gene: TRBJ1-1
v_gene: TRBV5-1
abundance: -

CDR3aa: CASSMQGANEQFF
CDR3nt: TGTGCCAGTAGTATGCAGGGGGCCAATGAGCAGTTCTTC
d_gene: TRBD1
j_gene: TRBJ2-1
v_gene: TRBV19
abundance: once

CDR3aa: CASSFRDQRYTEAFF
CDR3nt: TGTGCCAGCAGCTTTAGGGATCAGCGGTACACTGAAGCTTTCTTT
d_gene: -
j_gene: TRBJ1-1
v_gene: TRBV7-8
abundance: -

CDR3aa: CASSALGTGAETQYF
CDR3nt: TGTGCCAGCAGCGCCCTGGGGACAGGGGCAGAGACCCAGTACTTC
d_gene: TRBD1
j_gene: TRBJ2-5
v_gene: TRBV9
abundance: few

CDR3aa: CASRDRVKSEAFF
CDR3nt: TGTGCCAGCAGGGACAGGGTCAAGTCTGAAGCTTTCTTT
d_gene: TRBD1
j_gene: TRBJ1-1
v_gene: TRBV6-1
abundance: -

CDR3aa: CASSQGQGVNEQYF
CDR3nt: TGTGCCAGCTCTCAGGGACAGGGAGTCAACGAGCAGTACTTC
d_gene: TRBD1
j_gene: TRBJ2-7
v_gene: TRBV18
abundance: -

CDR3aa: CSAPDPGTQYF
CDR3nt: TGCAGTGCGCCCGACCCCGGGACGCAGTATTTT
d_gene: -
j_gene: TRBJ2-3
v_gene: TRBV20-1
abundance: few

CDR3aa: CASSGAGLNEQFF
CDR3nt: TGTGCCAGCAGCGGGGCGGGTCTCAATGAGCAGTTCTTC
d_gene: -
j_gene: TRBJ2-1
v_gene: TRBV9
abundance: -

CDR3aa: CASRLTGESTEAFF
CDR3nt: TGTGCCAGCAGATTGACAGGGGAGAGCACTGAAGCTTTCTTT
d_gene: TRBD1
j_gene: TRBJ1-1
v_gene: TRBV13
abundance: -

CDR3aa: CASSRTDYNSPLHF
CDR3nt: TGTGCCAGCAGTCGTACTGACTATAATTCACCCCTCCACTTT
d_gene: -
j_gene: TRBJ1-6
v_gene: TRBV6-5
abundance: -

CDR3aa: CASSISSGMGGGELFF
CDR3nt: TGTGCCAGTAGTATATCTAGCGGGATGGGCGGCGGGGAGCTGTTTTTT
d_gene: TRBD2
j_gene: TRBJ2-2
v_gene: TRBV19
abundance: -

CDR3aa: CASSLSTSGGEETQYF
CDR3nt: TGTGCCAGCAGTTTATCGACTAGCGGGGGGGAAGAGACCCAGTACTTC
d_gene: TRBD2
j_gene: TRBJ2-5
v_gene: TRBV27
abundance: few

CDR3aa: CASSPQGGRNEQFF
CDR3nt: TGTGCCAGCAGCCCTCAAGGGGGCAGGAATGAGCAGTTCTTC
d_gene: TRBD1
j_gene: TRBJ2-1
v_gene: TRBV9
abundance: -

CDR3aa: CASNYRGNGNTIYF
CDR3nt: TGTGCCAGCAACTATAGGGGAAATGGAAACACCATATATTTT
d_gene: -
j_gene: TRBJ1-3
v_gene: TRBV28
abundance: -

CDR3aa: CASSIGTALTGELFF
CDR3nt: TGCGCCAGCAGCATTGGGACAGCCCTCACCGGGGAGCTGTTTTTT
d_gene: TRBD1
j_gene: TRBJ2-2
v_gene: TRBV4-3
abundance: -

CDR3aa: CASSLSGGTDTQYF
CDR3nt: TGTGCCAGCAGCCTTAGCGGGGGGACAGATACGCAGTATTTT
d_gene: TRBD2
j_gene: TRBJ2-3
v_gene: TRBV7-2
abundance: -

CDR3aa: CASSQDLGQGTYEQYF
CDR3nt: TGCGCCAGCAGCCAAGATTTGGGACAGGGCACCTACGAGCAGTACTTC
d_gene: TRBD1
j_gene: TRBJ2-7
v_gene: TRBV4-1
abundance: -

CDR3aa: CASSVTGGGETQYF
CDR3nt: TGCGCCAGCAGCGTGACAGGGGGCGGGGAGACCCAGTACTTC
d_gene: TRBD1
j_gene: TRBJ2-5
v_gene: TRBV5-1
abundance: -

CDR3aa: CSVAGTGGTSTDTQYF
CDR3nt: TGCAGCGTTGCTGGGACAGGGGGTACAAGCACAGATACGCAGTATTTT
d_gene: TRBD1
j_gene: TRBJ2-3
v_gene: TRBV29-1
abundance: -